This passage covers 5 T cell receptor beta chains from one sample sequenced in a study of OX40 agonist ivuxolimab in advanced cancers. Repertoires were generated with immunoSEQ multiplex PCR, while TCRdb's copy carries only in-frame clones and drops some. The sample records tens of thousands of clones, approximately 80% being singletons. The sequences come from CD4+ or CD8+ T cells sorted from blood, collected in a trial of the OX40 agonist ivuxolimab. The receptors shown here come from an adult with an advanced solid tumor such as melanoma, head and neck, liver or kidney cancer.

V usage is TRBV2 and J usage is TRBJ2-5; no reliable D call. Per the germline V gene, CDR1 is SNHLY and CDR2 is FYNNEI. V lost 5 bases and J lost 4, with 2 bases in between. This CDR3 spans 10 amino acids. As DNA, the CDR3 is TGTGCCAGCAGTTTAGAGACCCAGTACTTC. Protein sequence: CASSLETQYF.

The V gene is TRBV7-6, the J gene TRBJ2-3, with 7 positions matching TRBD2. The V gene's germline CDR1 is SGHVS and CDR2 FNYEAQ. Trimming removed 3 bases from V and 6 bases from J; junction bases left unmatched: 3. This CDR3 comprises 13 residues. CDR3 coding DNA: TGTGCCAGCAGCTTGTCACTAGCGGATACGCAGTATTTT. Translation: CASSLSLADTQYF. Using reference TRBV7-6 and TRBJ2-3 for the parts outside the CDR3, the full variable domain is GAGVSQSPRYKVTKRGQDVALRCDPISGHVSLYWYRQALGQGPEFLTYFNYEAQQDKSGLPNDRFSAERPEGSISTLTIQRTEQRDSAMYRCASSLSLADTQYFGPGTRLTVL.

The chain has TRBV14 and TRBJ2-1; 8 positions agree with TRBD2. The CDR3 totals 15 residues. Germline lookup yields CDR1 SGHDN and CDR2 FVKESK. Germline trimming cut 4 bases from V and 7 bases from J; bases unmatched to any gene: 9. The CDR3 sequence is CASSPGLGARNEQFF. The CDR3 bases are TGTGCCAGCAGCCCGGGACTAGGGGCGCGGAATGAGCAGTTCTTC.

This clone has only a few counts. The rearrangement links TRBV18 to TRBJ2-7; D gene uncertain. From germline, CDR1 is KGHSH and CDR2 LQKENI. Trimming removed 2 bases at V and 1 base at J, with 6 bases between. This CDR3 comprises 13 residues. The CDR3 DNA reads as TGTGCCAGCTCACCAACGGAGTCCTACGAGCAGTACTTC. This codes for CASSPTESYEQYF.

This clone was observed a single time. The rearrangement links TRBV15 to TRBJ1-1, with D uncertain. The ends were cut back, 0 bases at V and 5 bases at J, with 13 bases in the middle. Germline V lookup: CDR1 LNHNV, CDR2 YYDKDF (reference sequence). CDR3 length: 15 residues. The CDR3 DNA follows: TGTGCCACCAGCAGAGATCCGAGGGTCGAGACTGAAGCTTTCTTT. Its protein product is CATSRDPRVETEAFF. The full variable domain, its missing parts supplied by reference TRBV15 and TRBJ1-1, is DAMVIQNPRYQVTQFGKPVTLSCSQTLNHNVMYWYQQKSSQAPKLLFHYYDKDFNNEADTPDNFQSRRPNTSFCFLDIRSPGLGDTAMYLCATSRDPRVETEAFFGQGTRLTVV.